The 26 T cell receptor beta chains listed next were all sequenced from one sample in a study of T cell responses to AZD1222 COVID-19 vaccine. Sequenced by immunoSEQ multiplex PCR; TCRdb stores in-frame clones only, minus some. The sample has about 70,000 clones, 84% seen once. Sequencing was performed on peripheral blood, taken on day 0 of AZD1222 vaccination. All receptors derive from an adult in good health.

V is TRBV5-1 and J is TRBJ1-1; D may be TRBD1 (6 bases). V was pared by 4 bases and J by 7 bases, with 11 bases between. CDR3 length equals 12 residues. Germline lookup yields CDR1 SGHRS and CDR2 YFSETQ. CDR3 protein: CASSGGTVEAFF. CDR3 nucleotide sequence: TGCGCCAGCAGCGGGGGCACGGTTGAAGCTTTCTTT. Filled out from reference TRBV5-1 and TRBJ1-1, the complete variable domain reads KAGVTQTPRYLIKTRGQQVTLSCSPISGHRSVSWYQQTPGQGLQFLFEYFSETQRNKGNFPGRFSGRQFSNSRSEMNVSTLELGDSALYLCASSGGTVEAFFGQGTRLTVV.

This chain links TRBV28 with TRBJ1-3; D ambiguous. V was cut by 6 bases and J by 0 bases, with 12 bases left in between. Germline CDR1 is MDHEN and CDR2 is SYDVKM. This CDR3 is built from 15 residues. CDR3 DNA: TGTGCCAGCAGGAGCTACCAAGGCTCTGGAAACACCATATATTTT. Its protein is CASRSYQGSGNTIYF.

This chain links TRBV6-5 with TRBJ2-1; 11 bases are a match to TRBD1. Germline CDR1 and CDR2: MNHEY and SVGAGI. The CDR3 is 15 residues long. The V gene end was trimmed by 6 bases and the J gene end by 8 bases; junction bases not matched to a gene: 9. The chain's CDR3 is CASRAGQGAFDEQFF. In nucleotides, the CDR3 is TGTGCCAGCAGGGCTGGACAGGGGGCATTCGATGAGCAGTTCTTC.

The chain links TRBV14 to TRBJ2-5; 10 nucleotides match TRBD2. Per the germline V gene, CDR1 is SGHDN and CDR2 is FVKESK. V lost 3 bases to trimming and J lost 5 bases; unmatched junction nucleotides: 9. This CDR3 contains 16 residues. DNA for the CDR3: TGTGCCAGCAGCCAGCTAGCGGGGGCCCTCTGGGAGACCCAGTACTTC. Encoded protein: CASSQLAGALWETQYF.

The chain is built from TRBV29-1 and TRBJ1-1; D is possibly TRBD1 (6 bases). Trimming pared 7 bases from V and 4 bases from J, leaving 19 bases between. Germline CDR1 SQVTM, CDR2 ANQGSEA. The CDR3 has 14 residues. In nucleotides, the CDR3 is TGCAGCGGGCAGGTTCAGGGCAGGGGCACTGAAGCTTTCTTT. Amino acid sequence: CSGQVQGRGTEAFF.

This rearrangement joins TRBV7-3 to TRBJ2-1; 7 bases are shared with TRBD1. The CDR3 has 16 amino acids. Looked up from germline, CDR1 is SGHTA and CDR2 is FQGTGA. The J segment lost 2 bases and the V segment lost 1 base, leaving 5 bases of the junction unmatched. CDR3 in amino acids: CASSLIEGAPYNEQFF. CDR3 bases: TGTGCCAGCAGCTTAATAGAGGGGGCCCCCTACAATGAGCAGTTCTTC. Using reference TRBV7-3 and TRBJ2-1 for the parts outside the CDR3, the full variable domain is GAGVSQTPSNKVTEKGKYVELRCDPISGHTALYWYRQSLGQGPEFLIYFQGTGAADDSGLPNDRFFAVRPEGSVSTLKIQRTERGDSAVYLCASSLIEGAPYNEQFFGPGTRLTVL.

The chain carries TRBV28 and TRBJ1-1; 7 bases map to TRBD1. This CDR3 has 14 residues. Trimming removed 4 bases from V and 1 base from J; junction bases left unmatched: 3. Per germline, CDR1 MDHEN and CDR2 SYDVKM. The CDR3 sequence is CASSSRDRNTEAFF. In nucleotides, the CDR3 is TGTGCCAGCAGTTCCCGGGACAGGAACACTGAAGCTTTCTTT.

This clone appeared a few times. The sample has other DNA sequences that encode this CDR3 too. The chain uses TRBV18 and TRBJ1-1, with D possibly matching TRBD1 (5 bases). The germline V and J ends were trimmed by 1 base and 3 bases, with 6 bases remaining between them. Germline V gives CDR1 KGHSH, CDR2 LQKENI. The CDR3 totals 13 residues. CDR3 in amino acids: CASSPRGDTEAFF. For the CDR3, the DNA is TGTGCCAGCTCACCACGAGGGGACACTGAAGCTTTCTTT.

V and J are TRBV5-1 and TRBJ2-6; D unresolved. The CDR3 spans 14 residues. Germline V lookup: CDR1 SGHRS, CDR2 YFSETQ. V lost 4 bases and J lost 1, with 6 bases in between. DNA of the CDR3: TGCGCCAGCAGCGGCGGATCTGGGGCCAACGTCCTGACTTTC. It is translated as CASSGGSGANVLTF.

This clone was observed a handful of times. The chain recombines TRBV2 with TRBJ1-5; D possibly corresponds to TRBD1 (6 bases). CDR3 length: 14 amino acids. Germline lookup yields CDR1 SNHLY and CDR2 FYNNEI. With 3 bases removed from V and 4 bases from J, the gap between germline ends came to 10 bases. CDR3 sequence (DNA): TGTGCCAGCAGTGATCGCAGGGGTAATCAGCCCCAGCATTTT. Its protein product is CASSDRRGNQPQHF.

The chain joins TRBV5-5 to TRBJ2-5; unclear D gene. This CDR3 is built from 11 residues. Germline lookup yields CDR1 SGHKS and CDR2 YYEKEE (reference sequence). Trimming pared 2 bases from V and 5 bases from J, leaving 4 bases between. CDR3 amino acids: CASSFGETQYF. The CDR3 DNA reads TGTGCCAGCAGCTTTGGCGAGACCCAGTACTTC.

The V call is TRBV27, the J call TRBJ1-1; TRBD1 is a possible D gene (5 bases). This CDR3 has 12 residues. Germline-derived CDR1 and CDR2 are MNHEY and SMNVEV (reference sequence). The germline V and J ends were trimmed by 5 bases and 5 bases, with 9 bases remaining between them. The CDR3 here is CASSDRGTEAFF. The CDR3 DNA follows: TGTGCCAGCAGTGACAGAGGGACTGAAGCTTTCTTT.

The DNA for the CDR3 is TGTGCCAGCACTGAACAGGGACTGCCCCAGCATTTT. This translates into CASTEQGLPQHF. V is TRBV12-3 or TRBV12-4 and J is TRBJ1-5, with D perhaps matching TRBD1 (6 bases). V was shortened by 7 bases and J by 9 bases, with 13 bases between the two germline ends. This CDR3 has 12 amino acids.

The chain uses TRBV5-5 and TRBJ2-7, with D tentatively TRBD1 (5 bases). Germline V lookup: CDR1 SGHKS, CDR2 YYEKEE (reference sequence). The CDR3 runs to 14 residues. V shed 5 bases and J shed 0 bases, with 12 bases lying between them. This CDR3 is CASRGTDSSYEQYF. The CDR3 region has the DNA TGTGCCAGCAGGGGTACCGACAGCTCCTACGAGCAGTACTTC.

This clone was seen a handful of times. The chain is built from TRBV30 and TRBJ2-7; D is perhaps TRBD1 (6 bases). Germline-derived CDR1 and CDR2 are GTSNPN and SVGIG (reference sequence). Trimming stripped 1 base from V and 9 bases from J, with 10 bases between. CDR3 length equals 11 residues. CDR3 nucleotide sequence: TGTGCCTGGAGTGCAGGGGAAGGGCAGTACTTC. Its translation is CAWSAGEGQYF.

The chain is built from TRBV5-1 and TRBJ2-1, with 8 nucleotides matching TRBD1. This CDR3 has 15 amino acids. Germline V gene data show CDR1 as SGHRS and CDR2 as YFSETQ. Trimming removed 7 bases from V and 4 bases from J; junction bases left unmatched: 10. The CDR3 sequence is CASDLGTGAYNEQFF. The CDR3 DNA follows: TGCGCCAGCGATTTGGGGACAGGAGCTTACAATGAGCAGTTCTTC. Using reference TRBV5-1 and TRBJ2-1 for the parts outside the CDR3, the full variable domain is KAGVTQTPRYLIKTRGQQVTLSCSPISGHRSVSWYQQTPGQGLQFLFEYFSETQRNKGNFPGRFSGRQFSNSRSEMNVSTLELGDSALYLCASDLGTGAYNEQFFGPGTRLTVL.

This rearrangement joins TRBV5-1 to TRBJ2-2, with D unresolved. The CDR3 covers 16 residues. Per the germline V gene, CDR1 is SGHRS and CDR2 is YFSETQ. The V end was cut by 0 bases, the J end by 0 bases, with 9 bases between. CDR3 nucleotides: TGCGCCAGCAGCTTGGGCGTCACCGCGAACACCGGGGAGCTGTTTTTT. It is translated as CASSLGVTANTGELFF. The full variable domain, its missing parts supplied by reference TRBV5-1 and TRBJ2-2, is KAGVTQTPRYLIKTRGQQVTLSCSPISGHRSVSWYQQTPGQGLQFLFEYFSETQRNKGNFPGRFSGRQFSNSRSEMNVSTLELGDSALYLCASSLGVTANTGELFFGEGSRLTVL.

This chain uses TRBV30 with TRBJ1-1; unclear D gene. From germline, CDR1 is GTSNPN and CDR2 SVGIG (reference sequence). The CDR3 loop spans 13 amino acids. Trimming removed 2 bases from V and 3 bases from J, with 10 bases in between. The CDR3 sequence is CAWSPTAHTEAFF. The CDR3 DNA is TGTGCCTGGAGTCCCACAGCCCACACTGAAGCTTTCTTT.

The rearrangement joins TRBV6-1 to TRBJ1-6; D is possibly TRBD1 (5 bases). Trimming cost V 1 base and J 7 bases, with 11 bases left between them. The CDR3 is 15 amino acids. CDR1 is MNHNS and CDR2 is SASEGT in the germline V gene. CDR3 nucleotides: TGTGCCAGCAGTGAAGATGGGGGAGGAAATTCACCCCTCCACTTT. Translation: CASSEDGGGNSPLHF.

CDR3 amino acids: CATSSIRYGYTF. The CDR3 nucleotides read TGTGCCACCAGTTCAATTCGGTATGGCTACACCTTC. The chain couples TRBV15 to TRBJ1-2, with D unresolved. The germline V gene has CDR1 LNHNV and CDR2 YYDKDF (reference sequence). The length of the CDR3 is 12 residues. Deletions cut 6 bases from V and 5 bases from J, with 10 bases between.

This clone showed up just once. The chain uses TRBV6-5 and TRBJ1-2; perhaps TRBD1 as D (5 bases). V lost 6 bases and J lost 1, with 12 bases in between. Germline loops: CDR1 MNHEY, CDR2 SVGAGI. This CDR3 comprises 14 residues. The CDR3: CASSRSQGNYGYTF. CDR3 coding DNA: TGTGCCAGCAGCCGGAGTCAGGGTAACTATGGCTACACCTTC.

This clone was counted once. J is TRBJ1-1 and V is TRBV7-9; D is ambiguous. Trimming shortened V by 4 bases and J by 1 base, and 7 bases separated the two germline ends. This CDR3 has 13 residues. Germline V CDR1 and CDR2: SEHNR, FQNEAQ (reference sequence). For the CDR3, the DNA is TGTGCCAGCAGCTCCAGACAGAACACTGAAGCTTTCTTT. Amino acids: CASSSRQNTEAFF.

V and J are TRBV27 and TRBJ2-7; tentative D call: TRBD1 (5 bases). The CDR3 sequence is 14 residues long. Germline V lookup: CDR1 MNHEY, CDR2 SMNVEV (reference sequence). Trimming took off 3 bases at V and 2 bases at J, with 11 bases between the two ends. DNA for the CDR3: TGTGCCAGCAGTTTCAGGGTAAAGGCCTACGAGCAGTACTTC. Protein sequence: CASSFRVKAYEQYF.

The CDR3 DNA reads TGTGCCAGCAGCGTGAGCGGGGGGGCCTCTCTGGAGCAGTTCTTC. Translating it yields CASSVSGGASLEQFF. This chain connects TRBV9 to TRBJ2-1; 10 nucleotides line up with TRBD2. Germline assignment: CDR1 SGDLS and CDR2 YYNGEE. There are 15 residues in the CDR3. After removal of 2 bases from V and 10 bases from J, the junction contained 9 bases not matched to a gene.

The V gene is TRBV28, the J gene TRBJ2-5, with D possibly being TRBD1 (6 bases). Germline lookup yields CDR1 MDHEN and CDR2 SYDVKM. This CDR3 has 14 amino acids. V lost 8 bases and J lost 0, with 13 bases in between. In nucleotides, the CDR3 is TGTGCCAGCGGGGGCACGGGGTACCAAGAGACCCAGTACTTC. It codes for CASGGTGYQETQYF. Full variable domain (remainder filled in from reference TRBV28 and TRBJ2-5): DVKVTQSSRYLVKRTGEKVFLECVQDMDHENMFWYRQDPGLGLRLIYFSYDVKMKEKGDIPEGYSVSREKKERFSLILESASTNQTSMYLCASGGTGYQETQYFGPGTRLLVL.

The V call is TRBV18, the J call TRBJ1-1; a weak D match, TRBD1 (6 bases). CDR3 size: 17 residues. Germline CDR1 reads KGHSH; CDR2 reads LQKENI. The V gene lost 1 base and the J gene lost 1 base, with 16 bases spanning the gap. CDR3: CASSPRGRQGRNTEAFF. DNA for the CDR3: TGTGCCAGCTCACCACGGGGGCGCCAGGGACGGAACACTGAAGCTTTCTTT.